The 25 T cell receptor beta chains given below trace back to one sample, sequenced in a study of T cell responses to AZD1222 COVID-19 vaccine. Sequencing was performed with immunoSEQ multiplex PCR; in TCRdb, only in-frame clones are kept and a portion is missing. The sample comprises 120,000 to 150,000 clones, roughly nine tenths of which are singletons, and around 4.9% rests with the top ten. Sequencing was performed on peripheral blood, taken on day 0 of AZD1222 vaccination. These receptors originate from an adult in good health.

The J gene is TRBJ1-1, the V gene TRBV4-1; weak D call: TRBD1 (6 bases). Germline V gene lookup returns CDR1 MGHRA and CDR2 YSYEKL. CDR3 size: 20 residues. The V gene lost 4 bases and the J gene lost 1 base, with 28 bases spanning the gap. CDR3 region: CASSPSTPTQGFSGNTEAFF. The CDR3 DNA reads as TGCGCCAGCAGCCCTTCTACTCCCACCCAGGGGTTTTCTGGGAACACTGAAGCTTTCTTT.

The V gene is TRBV15, the J gene TRBJ2-5, with 7 nucleotides matching TRBD2. This CDR3 spans 19 amino acids. The junction had 18 bases not matched to a gene; V was cut back by 5 bases and J by 0 bases. Germline lookup yields CDR1 LNHNV and CDR2 YYDKDF (reference sequence). CDR3 amino acids: CATSRGGASGRWYQETQYF. CDR3 bases: TGTGCCACCAGCCGTGGTGGGGCTAGCGGAAGGTGGTACCAAGAGACCCAGTACTTC.

The chain employs TRBV14 and TRBJ1-1; D possibly corresponds to TRBD1 (5 bases). Per germline, CDR1 SGHDN and CDR2 FVKESK. CDR3 size: 16 residues. Deletions cut 4 bases from V and 1 base from J, with 16 bases between. The DNA of the CDR3 is TGTGCCAGCAGCCTGGGGGTTGGGAAGGGGAACACTGAAGCTTTCTTT. Protein sequence: CASSLGVGKGNTEAFF.

V usage is TRBV28 and J usage is TRBJ1-2, with TRBD1 as a possible D gene (5 bases). V was clipped by 7 bases and J by 10 bases, with 16 bases between them. The CDR3 runs to 12 residues. Germline CDR1 MDHEN, CDR2 SYDVKM. In DNA form, the CDR3 reads TGTGCCAGCAACCGGGACCAGCTTACCTACACCTTC. Its protein is CASNRDQLTYTF.

This chain joins TRBV5-5 and TRBJ1-2; D unresolved. The CDR3 contains 11 residues. Trimming pared 8 bases from V and 7 bases from J, leaving 12 bases between. Germline V CDR1 and CDR2: SGHKS, YYEKEE (reference sequence). The CDR3 DNA reads TGTGCCAGTGGGGAGGTCGGTGGCTACACCTTC. Translated: CASGEVGGYTF.

The CDR3 bases are TGTGCCAGCAGCCCAGATAGCGGAGCGGCCTCAGATACGCAGTATTTT. Translating it yields CASSPDSGAASDTQYF. V and J are TRBV3-1 (or the pseudogene TRBV3-2) and TRBJ2-3, with D possibly matching TRBD2 (6 bases). Per germline, CDR1 LGHDT and CDR2 YNNKEL (reference sequence). The CDR3 has 16 residues. Trimming removed 4 bases at V and 4 bases at J, with 18 bases between.

The rearrangement links TRBV30 to TRBJ1-5, with D hard to call. Between the trimmed V and J ends, which lost 2 bases and 0 bases, there was a span of 5 bases. Germline CDR1 is GTSNPN and CDR2 is SVGIG (reference sequence). There are 13 residues in the CDR3. This chain's CDR3 is CAWSTFSNQPQHF. The CDR3 bases are TGTGCCTGGAGTACCTTTAGCAATCAGCCCCAGCATTTT.

The rearrangement uses TRBV9 and TRBJ2-1; 8 nucleotides line up with TRBD2. Per the germline V gene, CDR1 is SGDLS and CDR2 is YYNGEE. The length of the CDR3 is 15 residues. Germline trimming cut 0 bases from V and 8 bases from J; bases unmatched to any gene: 7. CDR3 sequence: CASSVGTSGFDEQFF. The DNA for the CDR3 is TGTGCCAGCAGCGTAGGAACTAGCGGCTTTGATGAGCAGTTCTTC.

V usage is TRBV6-5 and J usage is TRBJ2-7; D gene uncertain. CDR3 length equals 12 residues. Trimming removed 4 bases from V and 3 bases from J, with 7 bases in between. CDR1 is MNHEY, CDR2 SVGAGI, per germline. The CDR3 coding sequence is TGTGCCAGCAGTTTACTGGTCTACGAGCAGTACTTC. It is translated as CASSLLVYEQYF.

The V call is TRBV18, the J call TRBJ2-2, with D perhaps matching TRBD1 or TRBD2 (5 bases each). Per germline, CDR1 KGHSH and CDR2 LQKENI. Trimming left V 4 bases short and J 1 base short, with 10 bases between. This CDR3 spans 15 amino acids. The CDR3 loop reads CASSRDGVNTGELFF. The CDR3 DNA reads as TGTGCCAGCTCACGGGACGGAGTGAACACCGGGGAGCTGTTTTTT.

This clone was counted a single time. The V call is TRBV6-1, the J call TRBJ1-5; D gene uncertain. The CDR3 spans 13 residues. CDR1 MNHNS and CDR2 SASEGT come from the germline V gene. The V end lost 3 bases, the J end lost 3 bases, and 6 bases lay between the germline ends. DNA of the CDR3: TGTGCCAGCAGTGATAGGCTCAATCAGCCCCAGCATTTT. Translated: CASSDRLNQPQHF.

V is TRBV6-2 or TRBV6-3 and J is TRBJ1-6; no reliable D call. Trimming left V 4 bases short and J 9 bases short, with 7 bases between. The V gene's germline CDR1 is MNHEY and CDR2 SVGEGT. This CDR3 has 12 residues. The CDR3 nucleotides read TGTGCCAGCAGTTTTAGAGGTTCACCCCTCCACTTT. As protein: CASSFRGSPLHF.

The chain recombines TRBV19 with TRBJ1-1; D is unresolved. The CDR3 extends over 14 amino acids. Trimming pared 4 bases from V and 6 bases from J, leaving 15 bases between. CDR1 and CDR2 from the germline V gene are LNHDA and SQIVND (reference sequence). The CDR3: CASSTPDLDAEAFF. In DNA form, the CDR3 reads TGTGCCAGTAGTACCCCGGACTTGGACGCTGAAGCTTTCTTT.

The chain combines TRBV7-2 with TRBJ2-2, with D uncertain. Germline V gene lookup returns CDR1 SGHTA and CDR2 FQGNSA. V was cut by 3 bases and J by 4 bases, with 12 bases left in between. This CDR3 has 15 residues. For the CDR3, the DNA is TGTGCCAGCAGCTTCGGAGCATCGGTCACCGGGGAGCTGTTTTTT. Translation gives CASSFGASVTGELFF. The variable domain in full, completed from reference TRBV7-2 and TRBJ2-2, reads GAGVSQSPSNKVTEKGKDVELRCDPISGHTALYWYRQSLGQGLEFLIYFQGNSAPDKSGLPSDRFSAERTGGSVSTLTIQRTQQEDSAVYLCASSFGASVTGELFFGEGSRLTVL.

The chain is built from TRBV12-3 or TRBV12-4 and TRBJ2-7; D may be TRBD2 (6 bases). V gave up 5 bases and J gave up 6 bases, with 11 bases separating them. This CDR3 contains 12 residues. This CDR3 is CASSVGSGEQYF. CDR3 coding DNA: TGTGCCAGCAGTGTTGGTAGCGGCGAGCAGTACTTC.

The DNA for the CDR3 is TGTGCCAGTAGTATAGATCAATTGCAGGGCAAGCAGTTCTTC. The encoded protein is CASSIDQLQGKQFF. The rearrangement uses TRBV19 and TRBJ2-1; D is possibly TRBD1 (5 bases). The CDR3 sequence is 14 residues long. V lost 0 bases to trimming and J lost 11 bases, with 14 bases between them. Germline V gene sequence: CDR1 LNHDA, CDR2 SQIVND (reference sequence).

This clone was seen only once. This chain connects TRBV7-2 to TRBJ1-4; D not resolved. Germline-derived CDR1 and CDR2 are SGHTA and FQGNSA. V dropped 4 bases and J dropped 3 bases, with 9 bases sitting between them. The CDR3 is 14 amino acids. CDR3 amino acids: CASSSFGPNEKLFF. The DNA of the CDR3 is TGTGCCAGCAGCTCCTTCGGCCCTAATGAAAAACTGTTTTTT.

This sequence joins TRBV15 and TRBJ1-2; a possible D gene is TRBD1 (6 bases). V was clipped by 1 base and J by 6 bases, with 9 bases between them. CDR3 length: 13 residues. CDR1 and CDR2 (germline): LNHNV, YYDKDF (reference sequence). The CDR3 DNA reads as TGTGCCACCAGCAGAGGCCCAGGGGATGGCTACACCTTC. Translation: CATSRGPGDGYTF.

J is TRBJ1-5 and V is TRBV5-1; D unresolved. In germline, CDR1 is SGHRS, CDR2 YFSETQ. The CDR3 spans 14 residues. Deletions cut 4 bases from V and 3 bases from J, with 11 bases between. The CDR3 here is CASSLEATNQPQHF. CDR3 sequence (DNA): TGCGCCAGCAGCCTGGAGGCGACCAATCAGCCCCAGCATTTT.

A note on this clone: Other DNA sequences in the same sample also yield this CDR3. The chain uses TRBV5-1 and TRBJ2-5, with 9 bases matching TRBD2. CDR1 and CDR2 (germline): SGHRS, YFSETQ. Trimming cost V 4 bases and J 5 bases; bases outside gene matches: 6. The CDR3 covers 14 residues. This CDR3 reads CASSRGRVGETQYF. The CDR3 bases are TGCGCCAGCAGCCGCGGGAGGGTCGGGGAGACCCAGTACTTC.

The rearrangement links TRBV7-2 to TRBJ2-7; weak D call: TRBD1 (6 bases). The CDR3 has 15 residues. Trimming cost V 1 base and J 0 bases, with 10 bases left between them. From germline, CDR1 is SGHTA and CDR2 FQGNSA. The CDR3 coding sequence is TGTGCCAGCAGCTTAGTAACAGGGAGCTCCTACGAGCAGTACTTC. It yields the protein CASSLVTGSSYEQYF.

V usage is TRBV5-1 and J usage is TRBJ2-1; maybe TRBD2 (6 bases). The V gene's germline CDR1 is SGHRS and CDR2 YFSETQ. V was trimmed by 1 base and J by 2 bases, leaving 7 bases between them. The length of the CDR3 is 14 residues. The CDR3 region is CASSLPGAYNEQFF. The CDR3 DNA follows: TGCGCCAGCAGCTTGCCGGGGGCCTACAATGAGCAGTTCTTC. Full variable domain (remainder filled in from reference TRBV5-1 and TRBJ2-1): KAGVTQTPRYLIKTRGQQVTLSCSPISGHRSVSWYQQTPGQGLQFLFEYFSETQRNKGNFPGRFSGRQFSNSRSEMNVSTLELGDSALYLCASSLPGAYNEQFFGPGTRLTVL.

This chain uses TRBV3-1 (or the pseudogene TRBV3-2) with TRBJ2-1, with D possibly matching TRBD2 (5 bases). V was shortened by 5 bases and J by 4 bases, with 12 bases between the two germline ends. This CDR3 is 14 amino acids long. Germline V gives CDR1 LGHDT, CDR2 YNNKEL (reference sequence). The CDR3 protein is CASSTYGNYNEQFF. The CDR3 coding sequence is TGTGCCAGCAGCACCTACGGGAATTACAATGAGCAGTTCTTC.

J is TRBJ1-6 and V is TRBV7-3; TRBD1 is a possible D gene (5 bases). The CDR3 sequence is 16 residues long. Deletions cut 2 bases from V and 10 bases from J, with 18 bases between. CDR1 is SGHTA and CDR2 is FQGTGA in the germline V gene. The CDR3 nucleotides read TGTGCCAGCAGCTTATACGCTCGGACACGGGGATCACCCCTCCACTTT. Translating it yields CASSLYARTRGSPLHF.

This chain joins TRBV4-2 and TRBJ2-5, with a tentative D call TRBD2 (6 bases). Trimming left V 1 base short and J 1 base short, with 13 bases between. CDR1 and CDR2 from the germline V gene are LGHNA and YNFKEQ. There are 16 residues in the CDR3. CDR3 amino acids: CASSQGRAAGQETQYF. The CDR3 DNA reads TGTGCCAGCAGCCAAGGGAGGGCAGCGGGCCAAGAGACCCAGTACTTC.